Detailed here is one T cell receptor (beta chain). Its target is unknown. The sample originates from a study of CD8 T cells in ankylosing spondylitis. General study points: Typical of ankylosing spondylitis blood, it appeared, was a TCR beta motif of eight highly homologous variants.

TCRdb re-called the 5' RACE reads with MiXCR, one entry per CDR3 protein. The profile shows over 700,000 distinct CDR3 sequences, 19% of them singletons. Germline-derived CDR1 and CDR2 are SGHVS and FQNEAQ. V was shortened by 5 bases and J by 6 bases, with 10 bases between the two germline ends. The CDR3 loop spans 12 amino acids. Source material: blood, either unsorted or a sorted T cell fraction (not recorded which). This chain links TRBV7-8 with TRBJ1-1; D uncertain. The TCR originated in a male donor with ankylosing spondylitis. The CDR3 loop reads CASSPRLPEAFF. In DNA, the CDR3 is TGTGCCAGCAGCCCCCGCCTACCTGAAGCTTTCTTT.